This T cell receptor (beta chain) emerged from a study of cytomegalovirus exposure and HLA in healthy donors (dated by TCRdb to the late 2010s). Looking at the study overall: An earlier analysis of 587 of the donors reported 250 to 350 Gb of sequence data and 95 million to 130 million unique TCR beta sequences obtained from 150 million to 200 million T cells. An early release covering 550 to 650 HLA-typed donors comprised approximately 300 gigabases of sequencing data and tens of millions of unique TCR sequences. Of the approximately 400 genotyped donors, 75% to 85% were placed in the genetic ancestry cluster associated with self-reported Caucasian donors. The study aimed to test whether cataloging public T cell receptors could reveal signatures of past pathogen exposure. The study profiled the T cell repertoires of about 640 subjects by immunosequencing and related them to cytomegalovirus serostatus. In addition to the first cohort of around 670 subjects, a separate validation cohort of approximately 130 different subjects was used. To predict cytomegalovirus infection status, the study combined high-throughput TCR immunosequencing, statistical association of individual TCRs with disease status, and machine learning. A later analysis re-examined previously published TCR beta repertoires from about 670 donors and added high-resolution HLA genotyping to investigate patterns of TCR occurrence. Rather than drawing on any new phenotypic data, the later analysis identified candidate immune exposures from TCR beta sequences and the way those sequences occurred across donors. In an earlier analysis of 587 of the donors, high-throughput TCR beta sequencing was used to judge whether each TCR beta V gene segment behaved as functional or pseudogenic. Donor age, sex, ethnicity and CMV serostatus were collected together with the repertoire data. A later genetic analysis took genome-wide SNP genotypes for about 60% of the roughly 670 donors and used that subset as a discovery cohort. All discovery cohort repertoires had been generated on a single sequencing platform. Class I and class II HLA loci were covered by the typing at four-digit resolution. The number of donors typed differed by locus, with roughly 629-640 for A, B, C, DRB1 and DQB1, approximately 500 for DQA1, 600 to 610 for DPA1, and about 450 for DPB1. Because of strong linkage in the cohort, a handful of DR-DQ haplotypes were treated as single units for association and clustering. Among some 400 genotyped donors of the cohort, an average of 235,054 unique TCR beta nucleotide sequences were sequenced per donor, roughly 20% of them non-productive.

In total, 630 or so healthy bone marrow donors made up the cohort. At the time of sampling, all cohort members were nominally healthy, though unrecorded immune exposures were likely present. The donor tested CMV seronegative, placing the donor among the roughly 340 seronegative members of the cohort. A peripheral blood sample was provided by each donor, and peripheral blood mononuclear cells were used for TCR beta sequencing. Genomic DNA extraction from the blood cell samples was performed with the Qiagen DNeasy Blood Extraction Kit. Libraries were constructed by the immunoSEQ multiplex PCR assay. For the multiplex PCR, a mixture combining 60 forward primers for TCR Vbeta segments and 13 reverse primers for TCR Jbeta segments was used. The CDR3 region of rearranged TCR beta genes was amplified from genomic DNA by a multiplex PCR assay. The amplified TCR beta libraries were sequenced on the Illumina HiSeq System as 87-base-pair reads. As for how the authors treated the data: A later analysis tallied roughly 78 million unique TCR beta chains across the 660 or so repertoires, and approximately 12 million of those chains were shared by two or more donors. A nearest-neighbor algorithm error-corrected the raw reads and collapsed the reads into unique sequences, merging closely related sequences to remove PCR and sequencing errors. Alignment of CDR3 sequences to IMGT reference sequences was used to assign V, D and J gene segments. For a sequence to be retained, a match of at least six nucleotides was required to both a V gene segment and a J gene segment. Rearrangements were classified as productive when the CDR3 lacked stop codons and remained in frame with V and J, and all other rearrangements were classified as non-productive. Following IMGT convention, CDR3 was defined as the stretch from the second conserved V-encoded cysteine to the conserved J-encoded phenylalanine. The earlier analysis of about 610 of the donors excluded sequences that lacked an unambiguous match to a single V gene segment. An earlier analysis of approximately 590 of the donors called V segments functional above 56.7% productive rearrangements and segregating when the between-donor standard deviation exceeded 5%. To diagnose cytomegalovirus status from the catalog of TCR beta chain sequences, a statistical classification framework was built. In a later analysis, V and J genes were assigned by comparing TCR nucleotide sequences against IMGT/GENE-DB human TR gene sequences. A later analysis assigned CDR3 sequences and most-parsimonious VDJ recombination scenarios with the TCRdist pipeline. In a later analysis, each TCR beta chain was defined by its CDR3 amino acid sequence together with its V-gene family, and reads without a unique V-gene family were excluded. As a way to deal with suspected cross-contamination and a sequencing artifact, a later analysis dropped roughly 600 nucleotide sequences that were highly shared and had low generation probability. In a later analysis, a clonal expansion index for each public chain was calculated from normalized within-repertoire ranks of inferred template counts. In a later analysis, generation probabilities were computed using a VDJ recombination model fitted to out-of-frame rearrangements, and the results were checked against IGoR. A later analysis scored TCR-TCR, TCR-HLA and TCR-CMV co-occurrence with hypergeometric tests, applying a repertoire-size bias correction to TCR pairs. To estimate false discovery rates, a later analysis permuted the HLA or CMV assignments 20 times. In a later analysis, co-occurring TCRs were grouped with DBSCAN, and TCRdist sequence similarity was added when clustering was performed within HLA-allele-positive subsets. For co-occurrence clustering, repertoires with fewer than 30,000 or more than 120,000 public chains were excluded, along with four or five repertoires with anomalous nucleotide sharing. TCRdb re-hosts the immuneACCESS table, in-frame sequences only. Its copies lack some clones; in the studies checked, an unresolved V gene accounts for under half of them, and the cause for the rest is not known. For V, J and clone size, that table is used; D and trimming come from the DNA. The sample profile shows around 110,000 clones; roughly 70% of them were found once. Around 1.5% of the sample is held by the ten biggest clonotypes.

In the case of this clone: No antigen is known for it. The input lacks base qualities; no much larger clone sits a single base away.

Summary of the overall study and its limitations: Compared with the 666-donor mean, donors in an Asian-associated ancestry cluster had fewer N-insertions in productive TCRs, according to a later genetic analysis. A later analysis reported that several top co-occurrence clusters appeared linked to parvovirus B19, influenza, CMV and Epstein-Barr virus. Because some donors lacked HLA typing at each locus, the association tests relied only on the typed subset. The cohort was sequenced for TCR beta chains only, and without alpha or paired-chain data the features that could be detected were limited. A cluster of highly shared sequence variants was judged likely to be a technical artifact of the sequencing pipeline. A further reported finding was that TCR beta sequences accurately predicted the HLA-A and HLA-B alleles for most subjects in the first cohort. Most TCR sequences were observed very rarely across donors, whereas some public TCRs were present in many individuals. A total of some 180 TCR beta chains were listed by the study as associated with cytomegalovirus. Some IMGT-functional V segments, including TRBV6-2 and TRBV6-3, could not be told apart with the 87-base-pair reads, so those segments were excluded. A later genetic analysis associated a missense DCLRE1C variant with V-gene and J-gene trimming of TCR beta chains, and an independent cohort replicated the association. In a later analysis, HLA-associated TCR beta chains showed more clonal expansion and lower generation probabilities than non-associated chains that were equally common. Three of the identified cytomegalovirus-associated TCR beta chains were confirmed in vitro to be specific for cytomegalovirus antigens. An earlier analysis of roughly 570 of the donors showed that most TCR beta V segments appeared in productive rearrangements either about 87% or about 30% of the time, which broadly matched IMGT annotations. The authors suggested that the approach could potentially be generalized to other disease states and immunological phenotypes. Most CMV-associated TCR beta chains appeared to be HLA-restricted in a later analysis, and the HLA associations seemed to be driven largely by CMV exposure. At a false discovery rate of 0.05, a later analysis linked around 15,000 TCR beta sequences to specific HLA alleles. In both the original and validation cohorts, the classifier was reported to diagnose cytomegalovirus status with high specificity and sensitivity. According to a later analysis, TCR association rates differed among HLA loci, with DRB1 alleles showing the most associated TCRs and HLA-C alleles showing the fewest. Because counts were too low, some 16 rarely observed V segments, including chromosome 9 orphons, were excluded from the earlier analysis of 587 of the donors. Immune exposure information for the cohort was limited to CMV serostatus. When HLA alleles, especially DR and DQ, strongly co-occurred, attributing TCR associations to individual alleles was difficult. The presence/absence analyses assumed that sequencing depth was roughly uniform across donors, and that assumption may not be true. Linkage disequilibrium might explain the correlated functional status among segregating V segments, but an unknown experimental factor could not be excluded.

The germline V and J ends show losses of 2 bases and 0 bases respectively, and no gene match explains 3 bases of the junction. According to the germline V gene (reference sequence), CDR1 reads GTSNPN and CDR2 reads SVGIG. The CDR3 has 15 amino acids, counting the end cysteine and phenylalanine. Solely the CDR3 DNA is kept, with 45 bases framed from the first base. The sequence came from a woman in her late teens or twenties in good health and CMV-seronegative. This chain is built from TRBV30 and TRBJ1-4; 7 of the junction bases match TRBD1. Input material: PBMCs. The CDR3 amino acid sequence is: CAWSFGTATNEKLFF. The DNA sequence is TGTGCCTGGAGTTTCGGGACAGCAACTAATGAAAAACTGTTTTTT.